A selection of T cell receptor beta chains follows, all from one sample in a study of blood T cell repertoires in COVID-19. The repertoire was sequenced with immunoSEQ multiplex PCR; TCRdb's copy has only in-frame clones and lacks some. The sample gives about 200,000 clones, around 90% of which show up once; more than 2% is in the top ten. Sequenced input: PBMCs or T cells enriched from blood (not recorded which). These receptors were taken from a woman in her 30s who had recovered from COVID-19. Both conserved end residues are part of each CDR3. The D gene is left open where the match is weak. Clone size is stated in some rows and not others, as once, few, many or a class when expanded.

v_gene	d_gene	len	abundance	j_gene	CDR3nt	CDR3aa
TRBV5-4	TRBD1	15	.	TRBJ1-6	TGTGCCAGCAGCACCCTGACAGGGGACGATTCACCCCTCCACTTT	CASSTLTGDDSPLHF
TRBV24-1	TRBD2	13	.	TRBJ2-7	TGTGCCACCAGTGATGCTAGCGGGAACGAGCAGTACTTC	CATSDASGNEQYF
TRBV28	.	13	once	TRBJ1-5	TGTGCCAGCGTGGAACAGGGAAAACAGCCCCAGCATTTT	CASVEQGKQPQHF
TRBV10-3	.	13	.	TRBJ1-1	TGTGCCATCAGGGACAGAGGGAACACTGAAGCTTTCTTT	CAIRDRGNTEAFF
TRBV19	TRBD1	15	.	TRBJ1-5	TGTGCCAGTAGTATGGTGACAGGGGGGCTACGGCCCCAGCATTTT	CASSMVTGGLRPQHF
TRBV7-2	TRBD2	16	.	TRBJ2-2	TGTGCCAGCAGCTCCCGGACTAGCTCCGGCACCGGGGAGCTGTTTTTT	CASSSRTSSGTGELFF
TRBV27	.	14	.	TRBJ2-2	TGTGCCAGCCGACCGGACACTAACACCGGGGAGCTGTTTTTT	CASRPDTNTGELFF
TRBV29-1	.	14	.	TRBJ2-1	TGCAGCGTTGAGTGGCGGGAAGCCTACAATGAGCAGTTCTTC	CSVEWREAYNEQFF
TRBV2	.	12	.	TRBJ1-2	TGTGCCAGCAGTGACATAGGGGATGGCTACACCTTC	CASSDIGDGYTF
TRBV19	TRBD1	14	.	TRBJ1-2	TGTGCCAGTGACCGGACTTCAGGGGGGTATGGCTACACCTTC	CASDRTSGGYGYTF
TRBV7-2	TRBD2	14	.	TRBJ2-5	TGTGCCAGCAGCGTGGGACTAGCAGGGGAGACCCAGTACTTC	CASSVGLAGETQYF
TRBV4-2	.	17	once	TRBJ2-3	TGTGCCAGCAGCCAAACCCACACCCGGGGGAACTCAGATACGCAGTATTTT	CASSQTHTRGNSDTQYF
TRBV19	.	13	.	TRBJ2-5	TGTGCCAGTACCCAGGGTGCGAAAGAGACCCAGTACTTC	CASTQGAKETQYF
TRBV7-9	.	13	.	TRBJ1-1	TGTGCCAGCAGCTTAGGCAGGGTCACTGAAGCTTTCTTT	CASSLGRVTEAFF
TRBV7-2	.	15	.	TRBJ1-3	TGTGCCAGCAGCCGGAACGGCGGGTATGGAAACACCATATATTTT	CASSRNGGYGNTIYF
TRBV29-1	.	11	once	TRBJ1-4	TGCAGCGTTGGAGGGAAGGAAAAACTGTTTTTT	CSVGGKEKLFF
TRBV20-1	TRBD2	15	.	TRBJ2-3	TGCAGTGCTAGTCTTGGCGGGAGTTATGTAGATACGCAGTATTTT	CSASLGGSYVDTQYF
TRBV6-5	TRBD2	11	.	TRBJ2-3	TGTGCGGCGGGGGGCACAGATACGCAGTATTTT	CAAGGTDTQYF
TRBV2	.	15	.	TRBJ2-2	TGTGCCAGCAGTCCCAGGGACTCAAACACCGGGGAGCTGTTTTTT	CASSPRDSNTGELFF
TRBV20-1	.	11	.	TRBJ1-4	TGCAGTGCTAGCGTCCATGAAAAACTGTTTTTT	CSASVHEKLFF
TRBV11-3	.	13	.	TRBJ2-7	TGTGCCAGCAGCCCATTACAGGGCTACGAGCAGTACTTC	CASSPLQGYEQYF
TRBV19	TRBD1	18	.	TRBJ1-1	TGTGCCAGTAGTATGTCTTGGCCACAGGGGGCGCGGGACACTGAAGCTTTCTTT	CASSMSWPQGARDTEAFF
TRBV6-5	.	13	.	TRBJ2-1	TGTGCCAGCACCTACCCGGGGTCGGATGAGCAGTTCTTC	CASTYPGSDEQFF
TRBV29-1	.	14	once	TRBJ1-4	TGCAGCGTCCGACCAACAGTGTTGAATGAAAAACTGTTTTTT	CSVRPTVLNEKLFF
TRBV5-1	TRBD1	16	.	TRBJ2-7	TGCGCCAGCAGCGACCGGGACAGGGGGCGATCCTACGAGCAGTACTTC	CASSDRDRGRSYEQYF
TRBV14	.	15	.	TRBJ1-1	TGTGCCAGCAGCCGCCAGGGCCTAGGGAACACTGAAGCTTTCTTT	CASSRQGLGNTEAFF
TRBV29-1	TRBD2	16	.	TRBJ2-5	TGCAGCGGCGTCGATCCCCAGACTAGCTACCAAGAGACCCAGTACTTC	CSGVDPQTSYQETQYF
TRBV10-3	TRBD1	15	.	TRBJ1-2	TGTGCCATCACCGAAGGGACAGTCTCTAACTATGGCTACACCTTC	CAITEGTVSNYGYTF
TRBV12-3/TRBV12-4	.	12	once	TRBJ2-1	TGTGCCAGCACCCTAAACGGGTATGAGCAGTTCTTC	CASTLNGYEQFF
TRBV11-3	.	13	.	TRBJ2-1	TGTGCCAGCCAAGGGAGCCCTTACAATGAGCAGTTCTTC	CASQGSPYNEQFF
TRBV6-2/TRBV6-3	.	14	once	TRBJ1-2	TGTGCCAGCAGTTACTCCCTCGCTAACTATGGCTACACCTTC	CASSYSLANYGYTF
TRBV4-2	.	16	.	TRBJ1-4	TGTGCCAGCAGCCAAGATAACGAGGCGGAGAGTGAAAAACTGTTTTTT	CASSQDNEAESEKLFF
TRBV6-4	TRBD1	14	.	TRBJ1-6	TGTGCCAGCAGCCCGGGACAGGGAAATTCACCCCTCCACTTT	CASSPGQGNSPLHF
TRBV24-1	.	17	.	TRBJ2-3	TGTGCCACCATCCCCTTACCGAAGCGAGGGTTGGCAGATACGCAGTATTTT	CATIPLPKRGLADTQYF
TRBV19	TRBD2	19	.	TRBJ2-1	TGTGCCAGTAGTGCCCGGGGTAGCGGGGGCCTGAGCTCCTACAATGAGCAGTTCTTC	CASSARGSGGLSSYNEQFF
TRBV7-9	.	17	.	TRBJ2-2	TGTGCCAGCAGCCTACGGGAAGGTGGCCGATGGGGAAGGGAGCTGTTTTTT	CASSLREGGRWGRELFF
TRBV12-3/TRBV12-4	.	12	.	TRBJ1-2	TGTGCCAGCAGTTTCGGGGGGTATGGCTACACCTTC	CASSFGGYGYTF
TRBV5-6	.	14	.	TRBJ2-1	TGTGCCTCATGGCAGGGGACATCCTACAATGAGCAGTTCTTC	CASWQGTSYNEQFF
TRBV6-1	TRBD2	19	.	TRBJ2-5	TGTGCCAGCAGTGAAGCGCTTCGAGGCGGGGGGGCCTTACGTGAGACCCAGTACTTC	CASSEALRGGGALRETQYF
TRBV7-3	.	13	.	TRBJ1-1	TGTGCCAGCAGCCCACAGGGAAGGACTGAAGCTTTCTTT	CASSPQGRTEAFF
TRBV11-3	TRBD1	14	.	TRBJ2-7	TGTGCCACTCATAACCGGGACAGCTCCTACGAGCAGTACTTC	CATHNRDSSYEQYF
TRBV19	.	12	.	TRBJ2-3	TGTGCCGTTTCAGGGGACACAGATACGCAGTATTTT	CAVSGDTDTQYF
TRBV19	.	15	.	TRBJ1-2	TGTGCCAGTATACCGGACGGGACAACTAACTATGGCTACACCTTC	CASIPDGTTNYGYTF
TRBV29-1	.	11	.	TRBJ2-1	TGCAGCGCCCCGGAGGAAGGGAATCGGCTCTTC	CSAPEEGNRLF
TRBV9	TRBD2	15	.	TRBJ2-1	TGTGCCAGCAGCGTAGGGGAGGGAGGACCCAATGAGCAGTTCTTC	CASSVGEGGPNEQFF
TRBV5-4	.	13	.	TRBJ2-3	TGTGCCAGCAGCTTGGCGGGGGCAGATACGCAGTATTTT	CASSLAGADTQYF
TRBV5-1	TRBD1	14	.	TRBJ1-3	TGCGCCAGTGGACAGGGCACCCCTGGAAACACCATATATTTT	CASGQGTPGNTIYF
TRBV29-1	TRBD1	13	once	TRBJ1-2	TGCAGCGTAACGGGACAGGGCCGCTATGGCTACACCTTC	CSVTGQGRYGYTF
TRBV19	TRBD2	15	once	TRBJ2-5	TGTGCCAGTAGATCCCCGGGGGGATCCCAAGAGACCCAGTACTTC	CASRSPGGSQETQYF
TRBV2	.	14	few	TRBJ1-4	TGTGCCAGCAGATCACAGACCTCTAATGAAAAACTGTTTTTT	CASRSQTSNEKLFF
TRBV19	.	13	.	TRBJ2-7	TGTGCCAGTGGCCTCGCCGGGTTCTACGAGCAGTACTTC	CASGLAGFYEQYF
TRBV24-1	TRBD1	14	.	TRBJ2-7	TGTGCCACCAGTGAGGCGACAGGGGTTCGCGAGCAGTACTTC	CATSEATGVREQYF
TRBV6-5	.	15	.	TRBJ1-5	TGTGCCAGCACCTTTGGACAGAATAGCAATCAGCCCCAGCATTTT	CASTFGQNSNQPQHF
TRBV5-1	.	14	.	TRBJ1-3	TGCGCCAGCAGCTTGGCGGTCTCTGGAAACACCATATATTTT	CASSLAVSGNTIYF
TRBV19	.	13	.	TRBJ2-1	TGTGCCAGTAGTATACAGGGCGAGCATGAGCAGTTCTTC	CASSIQGEHEQFF
TRBV7-8	TRBD2	17	.	TRBJ2-7	TGTGCCAGCAGCATGAGACGGCGGACTAGCGGGAGCTACGAGCAGTACTTC	CASSMRRRTSGSYEQYF
TRBV10-1	.	14	.	TRBJ1-2	TGCGCCAGCACATGGGGGCTCCCGTGGTATGGCTACACCTTC	CASTWGLPWYGYTF
TRBV5-1	.	14	.	TRBJ1-1	TGCGCCAGCAGCTTGGGCGGGGGATGGACTGAAGCTTTCTTT	CASSLGGGWTEAFF
TRBV9	TRBD2	14	few	TRBJ2-3	TGTGCCAGCAGCCCTAGCGGGGTCACAGATACGCAGTATTTT	CASSPSGVTDTQYF